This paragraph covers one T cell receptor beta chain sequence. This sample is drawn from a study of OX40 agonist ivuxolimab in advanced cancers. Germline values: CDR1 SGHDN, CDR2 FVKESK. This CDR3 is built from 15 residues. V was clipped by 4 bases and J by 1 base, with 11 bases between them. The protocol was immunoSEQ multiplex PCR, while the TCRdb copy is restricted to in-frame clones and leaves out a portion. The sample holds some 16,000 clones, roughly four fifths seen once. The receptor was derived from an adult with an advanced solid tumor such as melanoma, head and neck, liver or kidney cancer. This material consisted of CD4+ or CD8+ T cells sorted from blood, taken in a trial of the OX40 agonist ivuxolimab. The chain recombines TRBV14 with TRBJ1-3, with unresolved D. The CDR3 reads CASSRITGSGNTIYF. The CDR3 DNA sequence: TGTGCCAGCAGCCGGATCACGGGGTCTGGAAACACCATATATTTT.